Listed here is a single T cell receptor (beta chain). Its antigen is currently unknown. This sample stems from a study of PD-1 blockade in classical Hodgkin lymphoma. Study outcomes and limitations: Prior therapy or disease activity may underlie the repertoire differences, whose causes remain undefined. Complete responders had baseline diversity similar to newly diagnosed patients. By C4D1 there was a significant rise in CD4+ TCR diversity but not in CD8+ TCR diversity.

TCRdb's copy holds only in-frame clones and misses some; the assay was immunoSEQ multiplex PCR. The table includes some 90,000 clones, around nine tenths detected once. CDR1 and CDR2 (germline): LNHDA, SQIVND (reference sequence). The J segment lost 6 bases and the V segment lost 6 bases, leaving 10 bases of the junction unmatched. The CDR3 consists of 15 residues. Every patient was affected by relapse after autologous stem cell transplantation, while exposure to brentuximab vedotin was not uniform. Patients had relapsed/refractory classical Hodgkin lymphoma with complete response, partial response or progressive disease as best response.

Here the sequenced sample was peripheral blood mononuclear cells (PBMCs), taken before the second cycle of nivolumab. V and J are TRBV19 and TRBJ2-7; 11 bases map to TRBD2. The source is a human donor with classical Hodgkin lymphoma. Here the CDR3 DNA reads TGTGCCAGTAGCCCTTTACTAGCGGGAGCGTTCGAGCAGTACTTC. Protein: CASSPLLAGAFEQYF.